Sequencing of this T cell receptor (beta chain) was carried out in a study of regulatory T cells in long-lasting Graves disease. General study results and limits: TRBV28, TRBJ1-2 and TRBJ2-5 were favored in persistent disease. Results may be inaccurate due to the small sample size. Persistent Graves' patients showed less TCR diversity than newly diagnosed patients showed.

Trimming pared 5 bases from V and 0 bases from J, leaving 11 bases between. The CDR3 loop spans 14 amino acids. Germline V lookup: CDR1 MNHEY, CDR2 SMNVEV (reference sequence). In regard to this clonotype: Its antigen is as yet unknown. In this CDR3 the conserved last residue, phenylalanine or tryptophan, is missing, so a read error is likely.

Time point specified: persistent/refractory GD, antithyroid drugs over 5 years with positive TRAb. TCR sequences were obtained from RNA taken from PBMCs. Construction of the TCR beta libraries employed iRepertoire HTBI primers in conjunction with Arm-PCR of CDR3 regions. Authors' processing steps: Samples jointly harbored about 62 TRBV and about 15 TRBJ segments. TCRdb re-derived calls from the multiplex PCR reads in MiXCR, one entry per CDR3 protein. These V and J calls are TCRdb output, not the study's own analysis. The repertoire includes 430,000 or so distinct CDR3 sequences, roughly a fifth of them detected once, and roughly an eighth sits in the top ten.

This rearrangement joins TRBV27 to TRBJ2-7; D not certain. Sequenced here: peripheral blood mononuclear cells (PBMCs), sampled when the disease was refractory, from a patient treated with antithyroid drugs. The clonotype was recovered from a female donor with Graves disease. The CDR3 reads CASSPRKSSYEQYL. In DNA, the CDR3 is TGTGCCAGCAGTCCCCGAAAGTCCTCCTACGAGCAGTACCTC.